This T cell receptor beta chain was sequenced during a study of PD-1 blockade in classical Hodgkin lymphoma (dated by TCRdb to the early 2020s). For the study in its entirety: Nivolumab dosing was 3 mg/kg intravenously every 2 weeks, continuing until either disease progression or unacceptable toxicity. A peripheral blood immune signature of response to PD-1 blockade in classical Hodgkin lymphoma was defined using TCR beta sequencing and CyTOF.

This specimen's time point label, interpreted: cycle 4 day 1 (C4D1), after 6 weeks of nivolumab. Every trial patient had relapsed following autologous stem cell transplantation, and prior brentuximab vedotin exposure was what differed among cohorts A, B and C. The trial cohort was composed of about 58 patients with relapsed/refractory classical Hodgkin lymphoma, for whom complete response, partial response or progressive disease was recorded as best overall response. Single-agent nivolumab was administered to trial patients in the multi-cohort phase II CheckMate 205 trial. Best overall response was determined by an independent review committee according to the 2007 International Working Group response criteria. Trial PBMCs were collected immediately before nivolumab initiation (C1D1) and during therapy at cycle 2 day 1 and cycle 4 day 1. Peripheral blood was collected in 8 mL Vacutainer Cell Preparation Tubes, from which PBMCs were isolated by centrifugation and then cryopreserved.

This clone has a handful of counts. Its antigen has not been determined. No clone much larger than this one lies a single base away; base qualities are absent. General findings and caveats noted by the study authors: By C4D1, a significant rise was seen in CD4+ TCR diversity but not in CD8+ TCR diversity (p=0.0027 vs p=0.16), and the rise was most apparent among complete responders (p=0.02). Newly diagnosed patients were reported to have lower baseline TCR diversity than healthy donors, and relapsed/refractory patients were reported to have lower baseline TCR diversity still. Patients starting nivolumab less than 1 year after ASCT had lower diversity and were excluded from later analyses to avoid confounding by immune reconstitution. The study was restricted to a single clinical trial cohort, and the causes of repertoire differences, possibly disease activity or prior therapy, were left undefined. Among trial patients, those achieving complete response had baseline diversity similar to that of newly diagnosed patients, while diversity was significantly lower in partial responders and progressors.

Genomic DNA was isolated using the Qiagen DNeasy kit from unsorted PBMCs as well as from negatively selected CD4+ and CD8+ fractions. TCR beta CDR3 regions were amplified by immunoSEQ multiplex PCR using primers annealing to V and J segments. A synthetic immune receptor repertoire was used to minimize amplification bias, and any residual bias was removed computationally once sequencing was done. Per the source publication's procedure: Custom Python scripts were used to quantify repertoire diversity as the Shannon entropy index. Unsorted, CD4+ and CD8+ repertoires were analyzed separately, except in combined analyses where CD4+ and CD8+ sequences were merged in silico. A clone counted as expanded when the clone's frequency after treatment rose at least 2-fold relative to C1D1, and clones undetected at baseline were given a pseudocount of 0.5. Clones with 0 or 1 copy at C1D1 were classified as singleton clones, and clones with 2 or more copies were classified as non-singleton clones. Clones expanded in unsorted samples were annotated as CD4+, CD8+ or unknown by matching protein sequences in sorted samples from the same patient. Wilcoxon tests on paired samples were used to test changes in diversity from C1D1 to C4D1. TCRdb stores this immuneACCESS table with in-frame sequences only. Part of the clones is absent; in the studies checked, under half of the shortfall reflects unresolved V genes, and no reason is known for the rest. The DNA gave D and trimming, while V, J and clone size come from that table. The sample contains around 17,000 clones, approximately 83% of them found a single time. Of the sample, about 13% is held by the ten largest clones.

The source of this sequence is a human donor with classical Hodgkin lymphoma. The sequences come from peripheral blood mononuclear cells (PBMCs), collected before the fourth cycle of nivolumab.

The CDR3 is CASSLQGLNEKLFF. The DNA sequence is as follows: TGTGCCAGCAGTTTACAGGGCCTTAATGAAAAACTGTTTTTT. Rearrangement joined TRBV27 to TRBJ1-4; 5 matching bases give a weak D call of TRBD1. The CDR3 covers 14 residues, taking in both the cysteine and the phenylalanine. The kept DNA is CDR3 alone, 42 bases in frame from the first base. The junction shows trimming of 2 bases on V and 4 bases on J, plus 8 bases between the germline ends. The CDR1 and CDR2 encoded by the germline V gene (reference sequence) are MNHEY and SMNVEV.